This T cell receptor beta chain is from a study of cytomegalovirus exposure and HLA in healthy donors. Turning to this clone: What it binds is unknown.

Study conclusions and caveats: It was 150 to 200 TCR beta chains that were listed as cytomegalovirus-associated. There were some public TCRs occurring in many donors, but most TCR sequences were rare. Reported results showed that the classifier diagnosed cytomegalovirus status with high specificity and sensitivity. Specificity of three CMV-associated chains for CMV antigens was verified in vitro.

Profiling relied on immunoSEQ multiplex PCR, and the TCRdb table lists in-frame clones only, not all of them. The sample gives roughly 250,000 clones, approximately 86% of which show up once; about 1.2% is in the top ten. The sequence came from a woman aged 25 to 39 in good health and CMV-seropositive. Sequenced: PBMCs.

The CDR3 spells CASSSIGLYYEQYF. DNA for the CDR3: TGTGCCAGCAGCTCGATCGGACTATACTACGAGCAGTACTTC. The genes are TRBV11-2 and TRBJ2-7; D is possibly TRBD2 (6 bases). Per germline, CDR1 SGHAT and CDR2 FQNNGV. With 4 bases removed from V and 3 bases from J, the gap between germline ends came to 13 bases. There are 14 residues in the CDR3.